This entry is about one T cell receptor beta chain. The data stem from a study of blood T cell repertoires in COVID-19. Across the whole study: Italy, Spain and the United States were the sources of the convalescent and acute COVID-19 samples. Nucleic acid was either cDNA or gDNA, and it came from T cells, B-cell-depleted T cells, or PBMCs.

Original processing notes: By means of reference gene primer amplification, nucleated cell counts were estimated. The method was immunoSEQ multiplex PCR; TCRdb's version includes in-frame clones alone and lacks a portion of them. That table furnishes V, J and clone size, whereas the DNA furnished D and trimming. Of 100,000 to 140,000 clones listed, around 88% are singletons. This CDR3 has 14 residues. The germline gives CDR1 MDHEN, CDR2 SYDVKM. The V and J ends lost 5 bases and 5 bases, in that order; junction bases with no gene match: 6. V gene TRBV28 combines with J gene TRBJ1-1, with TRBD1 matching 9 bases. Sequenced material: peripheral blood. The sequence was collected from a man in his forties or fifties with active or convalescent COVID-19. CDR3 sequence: CASSPTGGWTEAFF. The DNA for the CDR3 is TGTGCCAGCAGTCCTACAGGGGGCTGGACTGAAGCTTTCTTT. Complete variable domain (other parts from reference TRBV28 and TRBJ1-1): DVKVTQSSRYLVKRTGEKVFLECVQDMDHENMFWYRQDPGLGLRLIYFSYDVKMKEKGDIPEGYSVSREKKERFSLILESASTNQTSMYLCASSPTGGWTEAFFGQGTRLTVV.